This TCR beta chain was sequenced in a study of beta chain features in type 1 diabetes. Findings and limits, study-wide: TCRB CDR3s were moderately but significantly shorter in Type 1 diabetes patients in all four CD4+ subsets. Across patients, naive, central memory and Treg TCRB repertoires exhibited apparently greater similarity than was observed across healthy donors. Whatever favoring of shorter templates PCR might show would apply equally to patients and controls.

All of the isolated RNA was reverse transcribed, so expressed TCRB transcripts were sequenced. Profiled with immunoSEQ multiplex PCR; TCRdb holds only in-frame clones, not every one. The sample carries approximately 360,000 clones, approximately 12% recorded once. This clone has more than one count but fewer than ten. Its antigen is unidentified. Over 95% purity was reached by all sorted populations. Sequencing was carried out using naive CD4+ T cells from blood. The sequence was collected from a woman aged 18-30 years with type 1 diabetes.

Written as DNA, the CDR3 is TGCGCCAGCAGCCAAGCGGACGTACTAGCGCCCTACAATGAGCAGTTCTTC. It specifies CASSQADVLAPYNEQFF. The chain carries TRBV4-3 and TRBJ2-1, with TRBD2 matching 7 bases. Germline loops: CDR1 LGHNA, CDR2 YSLEER. The CDR3 length is 17 residues. J was trimmed by 2 bases and V by 1 base; bases with no gene match: 8.